The clone carrying this T cell receptor (beta chain) was seen more than once but under ten times. Its antigen is as yet unknown. One junction end does not reproduce the germline sequence, and a read error may be involved. The sample belongs to a study of blood T cells in healthy people across ages. Findings and caveats of the study: Aged donors had fewer naive CD4+ cells and lower diversity than long-lived donors.

The authors ran a second PCR of roughly 6 to 11 cycles using a sample-barcoded 5' primer and a J-beta primer mix. A template-switch adaptor with 12 random nucleotides tagged each cDNA molecule. TCRdb called the 5' RACE reads again in MiXCR, with one record for every CDR3 protein. This table holds about 570,000 distinct CDR3 sequences, 25% to 30% found once. The receptor was isolated from a woman in her 70s in good health. The source material was blood.

CDR3: CASSDSSPLHF. Written as DNA, the CDR3 is TGCGCCAGCAGCGATTCTTCACCCCTCCACTTT. This rearrangement joins TRBV7-9 to TRBJ1-6; D remains ambiguous. Germline CDR1 and CDR2: SEHNR and FQNEAQ (reference sequence). This CDR3 comprises 11 residues.